This entry is about one TCR beta chain. This clonotype was recorded a few times. This clone's antigen is unknown. No clone much larger than this one lies a single base away; base qualities are absent. Libraries were constructed by 5' RACE. For sequencing, an Illumina HiSeq 2500 was employed. The second PCR ran for about 6 to 11 cycles and used a J-beta primer mix along with a sample-barcoded 5' primer. A unique molecular identifier was introduced onto each TCR beta cDNA molecule by a template-switch 5' adaptor carrying 12 random nucleotides. Each sample yielded at least 3 million CDR3-containing paired-end reads. First-strand cDNA was synthesized from all RNA with the Mint cDNA synthesis kit, primed by a TRBC-specific oligonucleotide. Following uracil-DNA glycosylase treatment, a first 18-cycle PCR with universal primers M1SS and BC2_uni_R was performed on all cDNA. In the paper's pipeline: For normalization, 1 million high-quality reads were randomly selected from each sample, with every read carrying a distinct molecular identifier. Reads sharing molecular identifiers were discarded rather than binned into consensus sequences. MiTCR, run with a Q25 quality threshold and the strictest error-elimination algorithm, handled CDR3 identification, clonotype clustering and error correction. A nonparametric unseen species model with Euler transformation was used to estimate lower-bound total TCR beta diversity. The public sequencing data were trimmed at Q25 with fastp and processed into clonotypes with MiXCR by TCRdb, which kept only in-frame beta chains. Duplicate CDR3 protein sequences are folded into a single record with the most common DNA and genes. Here the V and J calls rest on TCRdb's processing, not on the authors' analysis. A total of about 1.4 million distinct CDR3 sequences appear in this sample, around 59% of them only once. The top ten hold approximately 7% of the sample.

Donors were 39 systemically healthy Caucasian individuals from Russia aged roughly 6 to 95 years. About 9.1 milliliters of peripheral blood were collected from each donor into EDTA-treated Vacutainer tubes. Ficoll-Paque density-gradient centrifugation was used to isolate PBMCs, with at least 6.5 million per sample. Trizol reagent was used to extract total RNA from the PBMCs, yielding at least 5.5 micrograms per sample. Naive CD45RAhigh/CD27high T cell percentages were measured by flow cytometry on a PBMC aliquot from every donor. These data originate in a study of blood T cells in healthy people across ages (dated by TCRdb to 2013 to 2016). Regarding the complete study: In model experiments, template switching captured roughly one uniquely barcoded TCR beta cDNA molecule for every two T cells. To track age-related changes in TCR beta repertoire diversity, the study relied on deep sequencing normalized with unique cDNA molecular identifiers. The donors were divided into four age groups: young (average roughly 15 years), middle-aged (about 39), aged (about 60) and long-lived (82). Donors of different ages were randomly distributed across sequencing lanes to avoid experimental bias. The study analyzed two additional independent replicas of 1 million unique cDNA reads from the same blood draw for two donors, one aged 18 to 30 and one aged 80 or older. Results and caveats for the whole study, not just this receptor: Estimates of total diversity from one million sequenced T cells were regarded as lower bounds and underestimates. Conclusive comparison of naive and antigen-experienced compartments was prevented by the profiling of bulk unsorted PBMCs. Compared with the aged group, more naive CD4+ T cells, fewer expanded clones and increased TCR diversity were shown by the long-lived group, suggesting age selection. Donor CMV infection status was unknown, potentially confounding age-related changes in expanded clonotypes. Observed TCR beta diversity per million T cells fell roughly linearly with age, and a significant reduction was already apparent by age roughly 41. There was a strong correlation between observed TCR beta diversity and the percentage of naive T cells measured by flow cytometry.

The cysteine opens and the phenylalanine closes a CDR3 of 17 amino acids. The DNA shown is the 51-base CDR3, in frame from base 1. The trim is 3 bases for V and 0 bases for J, with a gap of 15 bases between the germline ends. From the germline V gene, CDR1 is ENHRY and CDR2 is SYGVKD. The receptor comes from a man younger than 30 in good health. Recombination connected TRBV10-3 to TRBJ1-5; there is no confident call for the D gene. Sample: blood. The nucleotide sequence reads TGTGCCATCAGTGATACGAACAGAGAAATTAGCAATCAGCCCCAGCATTTT. Translated, this gives CAISDTNREISNQPQHF.